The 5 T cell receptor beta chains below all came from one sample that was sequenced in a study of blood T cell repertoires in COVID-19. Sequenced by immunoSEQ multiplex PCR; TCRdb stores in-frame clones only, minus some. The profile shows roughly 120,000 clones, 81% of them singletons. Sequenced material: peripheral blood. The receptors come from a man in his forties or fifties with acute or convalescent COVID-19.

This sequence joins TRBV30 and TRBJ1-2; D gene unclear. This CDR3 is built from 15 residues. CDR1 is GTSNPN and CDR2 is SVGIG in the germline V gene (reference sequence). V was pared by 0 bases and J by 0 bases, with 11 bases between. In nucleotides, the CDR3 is TGTGCCTGGAGTGTGGCGGGCAGTACTAACTATGGCTACACCTTC. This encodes CAWSVAGSTNYGYTF. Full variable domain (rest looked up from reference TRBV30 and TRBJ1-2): SQTIHQWPATLVQPVGSPLSLECTVEGTSNPNLYWYRQAAGRGLQLLFYSVGIGQISSEVPQNLSASRPQDRQFILSSKKLLLSDSGFYLCAWSVAGSTNYGYTFGSGTRLTVV.

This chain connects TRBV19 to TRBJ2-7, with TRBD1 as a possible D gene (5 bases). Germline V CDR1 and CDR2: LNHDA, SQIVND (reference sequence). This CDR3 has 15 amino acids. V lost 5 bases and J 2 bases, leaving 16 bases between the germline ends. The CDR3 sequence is CASSPKGRTTYEQYF. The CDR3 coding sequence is TGTGCCAGTAGTCCCAAAGGTCGGACAACCTACGAGCAGTACTTC.

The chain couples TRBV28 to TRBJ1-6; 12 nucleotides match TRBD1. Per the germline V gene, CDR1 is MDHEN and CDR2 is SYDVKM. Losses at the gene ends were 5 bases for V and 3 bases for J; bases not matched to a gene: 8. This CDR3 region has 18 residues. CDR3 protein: CASSTGTGGLFYNSPLHF. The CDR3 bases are TGTGCCAGCAGTACCGGGACAGGGGGCCTCTTCTATAATTCACCCCTCCACTTT.

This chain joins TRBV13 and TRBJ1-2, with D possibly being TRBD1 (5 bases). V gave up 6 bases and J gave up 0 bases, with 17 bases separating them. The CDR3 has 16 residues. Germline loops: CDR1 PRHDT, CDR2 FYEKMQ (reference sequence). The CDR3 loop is CASSSFGGPSNYGYTF. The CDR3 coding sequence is TGTGCCAGCAGTTCCTTCGGGGGTCCTTCTAACTATGGCTACACCTTC. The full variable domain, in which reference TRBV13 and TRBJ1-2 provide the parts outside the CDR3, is AAGVIQSPRHLIKEKRETATLKCYPIPRHDTVYWYQQGPGQDPQFLISFYEKMQSDKGSIPDRFSAQQFSDYHSELNMSSLELGDSALYFCASSSFGGPSNYGYTFGSGTRLTVV.

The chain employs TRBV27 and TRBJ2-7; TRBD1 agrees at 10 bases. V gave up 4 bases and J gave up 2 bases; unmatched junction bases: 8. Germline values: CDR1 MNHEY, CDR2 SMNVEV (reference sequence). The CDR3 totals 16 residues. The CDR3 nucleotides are TGTGCCAGCAGTTCCCCCCCCGGGACAGGGGCCTACGAGCAGTACTTC. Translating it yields CASSSPPGTGAYEQYF.